Each of the 29 T cell receptor beta chains below was sequenced from the same sample in a study of T-cell memory formation after mild COVID-19 (dated by TCRdb to the early 2020s). Libraries were prepared through 5' RACE. Sequencing was carried out with an Illumina NovaSeq 6000. The public sequencing data were trimmed at Q25 with fastp and processed into clonotypes with MiXCR by TCRdb, which kept only in-frame beta chains. CDR3 protein duplicates are merged, each entry listing the most common genes and DNA. The sample contains around 140,000 distinct CDR3 sequences, about 6.1% of them found a single time. In total, the top ten clones hold approximately 2% of the sample. What was sequenced was PBMCs or a T cell subset sorted from them (not recorded which). The receptor set was obtained from an adult woman who had mild COVID-19 (a few samples of this study predate the infection). The sample titles of this study are shuffled in the database, so cell type and time point are left out; the donor was told from shared clones.

This rearrangement joins TRBV5-1 to TRBJ1-4; no reliable D call. Germline lookup yields CDR1 SGHRS and CDR2 YFSETQ. This CDR3 is built from 14 residues. V dropped 0 bases and J dropped 8 bases, with 11 bases sitting between them. CDR3 bases: TGCGCCAGCAGCTTGGGGCAGATAGACGAAAAACTGTTTTTT. The encoded protein is CASSLGQIDEKLFF.

This clonotype was recorded at least ten times. The V call is TRBV11-3, the J call TRBJ2-2; D not resolved. V gave up 8 bases and J gave up 7 bases, with 11 bases separating them. The germline gives CDR1 SGHNT, CDR2 YENEEA. The CDR3 sequence is 12 residues long. The CDR3 sequence is CASGHVGGELFF. Here the CDR3 DNA reads TGTGCCAGCGGGCATGTCGGCGGGGAGCTGTTTTTT.

The rearrangement joins TRBV23-1 to TRBJ1-6; tentative D call: TRBD1 (5 bases). TRBV23-1 is flagged as an ORF with uncertain function. V was trimmed by 2 bases and J by 12 bases, leaving 14 bases between them. The CDR3 has 14 amino acids. The DNA of the CDR3 is TGCGCCAGCAGTCAACGGACAAGGGCCATACCCCTCCACTTT. Translated, it gives CASSQRTRAIPLHF.

This clonotype was found many times. In DNA, the CDR3 is TGCGCCAGCAGCCCCGTCCTGGCGGGGGGGATCTACGAGCAGTACTTC. Translation: CASSPVLAGGIYEQYF. This sequence joins TRBV4-1 and TRBJ2-7; 9 bases align to TRBD2. The CDR3 is made up of 16 amino acids. V gave up 4 bases and J gave up 3 bases; unmatched junction bases: 10. CDR1 is MGHRA, CDR2 YSYEKL, per germline.

This clonotype was counted only a few times. The rearrangement joins TRBV18 to TRBJ1-2, with a tentative D call TRBD1 (6 bases). CDR3 size: 14 residues. Germline CDR1 and CDR2: KGHSH and LQKENI. Trimming stripped 3 bases from V and 4 bases from J, with 12 bases between. The CDR3 loop is CASSPLDSFYGYTF. DNA of the CDR3: TGTGCCAGCTCACCGTTGGACAGCTTCTATGGCTACACCTTC.

The rearrangement joins TRBV5-1 to TRBJ2-5; D remains ambiguous. CDR3 length: 15 amino acids. CDR1 is SGHRS and CDR2 is YFSETQ in the germline V gene. V dropped 0 bases and J dropped 0 bases, with 9 bases sitting between them. Written as DNA, the CDR3 is TGCGCCAGCAGCTTGGCGGCAGGTTACCAAGAGACCCAGTACTTC. Protein: CASSLAAGYQETQYF.

This clonotype has ten or more counts. The chain joins TRBV5-1 to TRBJ2-5; TRBD1 matches at 10 bases. CDR1 is SGHRS, CDR2 YFSETQ, per germline. The CDR3 runs 14 residues. V lost 4 bases and J lost 1; bases outside the gene matches: 1. In DNA form, the CDR3 reads TGCGCCAGCAGCGGGGACAGGGGCCAAGAGACCCAGTACTTC. It translates to CASSGDRGQETQYF. The full variable domain, with the rest looked up from reference TRBV5-1 and TRBJ2-5, is KAGVTQTPRYLIKTRGQQVTLSCSPISGHRSVSWYQQTPGQGLQFLFEYFSETQRNKGNFPGRFSGRQFSNSRSEMNVSTLELGDSALYLCASSGDRGQETQYFGPGTRLLVL.

There are many counts of this clonotype. J is TRBJ2-7 and V is TRBV5-4, with TRBD2 identical over 9 bases. V shed 4 bases, J shed 1 base, and the junction held 6 bases outside the gene matches. This CDR3 is 15 amino acids long. The V gene's germline CDR1 is SGHNT and CDR2 YYREEE (reference sequence). This CDR3 is CASSRGTSSSYEQYF. Here the CDR3 DNA reads TGTGCCAGCAGCCGAGGGACTAGCAGTTCCTACGAGCAGTACTTC.

This clonotype was seen at least ten times. This rearrangement joins TRBV29-1 to TRBJ2-1, with D perhaps matching TRBD1 or TRBD2 (5 bases each). V was clipped by 8 bases and J by 5 bases, with 10 bases between them. The CDR3 is made up of 11 amino acids. Germline loops: CDR1 SQVTM, CDR2 ANQGSEA. This CDR3 reads CSLVGDNEQFF. The CDR3 nucleotides are TGCAGCTTGGTGGGGGACAATGAGCAGTTCTTC.

The chain employs TRBV12-3 or TRBV12-4 and TRBJ1-2; 7 nucleotides agree with TRBD1. V was clipped by 9 bases and J by 2 bases; unmatched bases: 3. This CDR3 is 12 amino acids long. CDR3 amino acids: CASQGGNYGYTF. DNA of the CDR3: TGTGCCAGTCAGGGGGGAAACTATGGCTACACCTTC.

This clonotype was observed at least ten times. V is TRBV9 and J is TRBJ2-1, with 7 nucleotides matching TRBD1. V was clipped by 2 bases and J by 6 bases; unmatched bases: 8. Germline V lookup: CDR1 SGDLS, CDR2 YYNGEE. The CDR3 loop spans 15 amino acids. The chain's CDR3 is CASSVSTGSGNEQFF. The CDR3 DNA reads as TGTGCCAGCAGCGTCTCGACAGGGTCAGGCAATGAGCAGTTCTTC.

V and J are TRBV7-2 and TRBJ1-5; 7 bases match TRBD1. V shed 1 base and J 12 bases; nucleotides not matched to a gene: 12. The CDR3 totals 15 residues. The germline V gene encodes CDR1 SGHTA and CDR2 FQGNSA. The DNA for the CDR3 is TGTGCCAGCAGCTTAGGGGGCCAGGGGGGAGTAGTCCAGCATTTT. As protein: CASSLGGQGGVVQHF.

This clonotype was counted many times. This sequence joins TRBV20-1 and TRBJ1-1; D gene ambiguous. This CDR3 is built from 14 residues. In germline, CDR1 is DFQATT, CDR2 SNEGSKA (reference sequence). V was pared by 0 bases and J by 4 bases, with 12 bases between. CDR3 in DNA: TGCAGTGCTAGAGATCAAGGCCGGGGCACTGAAGCTTTCTTT. Protein sequence: CSARDQGRGTEAFF.

This clonotype was seen many times. J is TRBJ1-1 and V is TRBV5-1; D might be TRBD1 (6 bases). Deletions cut 1 base from V and 6 bases from J, with 13 bases between. The CDR3 has 14 residues. Germline CDR1 reads SGHRS; CDR2 reads YFSETQ. The CDR3 coding sequence is TGCGCCAGCAGCTTGAAAGGGACACCCCCTGAAGCTTTCTTT. Protein sequence: CASSLKGTPPEAFF. The full variable domain, completed using reference TRBV5-1 and TRBJ1-1, is KAGVTQTPRYLIKTRGQQVTLSCSPISGHRSVSWYQQTPGQGLQFLFEYFSETQRNKGNFPGRFSGRQFSNSRSEMNVSTLELGDSALYLCASSLKGTPPEAFFGQGTRLTVV.

This clonotype turned up a few times. The V and J genes are TRBV30 and TRBJ2-1; 11 nucleotides line up with TRBD2. This CDR3 is built from 15 residues. CDR1 GTSNPN and CDR2 SVGIG come from the germline V gene (reference sequence). After removal of 3 bases from V and 8 bases from J, the junction contained 9 bases not matched to a gene. CDR3 loop: CAWSLSTSGSDEQFF. The CDR3 nucleotides read TGTGCCTGGAGCTTGAGTACTAGCGGGAGCGATGAGCAGTTCTTC.

V usage is TRBV12-3 or TRBV12-4 and J usage is TRBJ1-2, with 7 positions matching TRBD1. The CDR3 length is 14 residues. With V trimmed by 7 bases and J by 6 bases, 11 bases remained unmatched. CDR3 region: CASTERGGTNGYTF. As DNA, the CDR3 is TGTGCCAGCACCGAAAGAGGGGGCACTAATGGCTACACCTTC.

The J gene is TRBJ2-3, the V gene TRBV27; a weak D match, TRBD2 (5 bases). V shed 2 bases and J shed 1 base, with 7 bases lying between them. Germline CDR1 is MNHEY and CDR2 is SMNVEV (reference sequence). The CDR3 length is 14 residues. The CDR3, as DNA: TGTGCCAGCAGTTTAGAGAGGGGCACAGATACGCAGTATTTT. It codes for CASSLERGTDTQYF.

V and J are TRBV6-2 or TRBV6-3 and TRBJ1-1, with D unclear. Trimming pared 5 bases from V and 1 base from J, leaving 11 bases between. The length of the CDR3 is 14 residues. Looked up from germline, CDR1 is MNHEY and CDR2 is SVGEGT. CDR3 sequence: CASSPYIANTEAFF. In DNA form, the CDR3 reads TGTGCCAGCAGTCCTTACATAGCGAACACTGAAGCTTTCTTT.

This chain joins TRBV12-3 or TRBV12-4 and TRBJ1-1; TRBD1 aligns across 7 bases. J was trimmed by 1 base and V by 2 bases; bases with no gene match: 10. The CDR3 consists of 17 residues. The CDR3 reads CASSLTGAGRGNTEAFF. For the CDR3, the DNA is TGTGCCAGCAGTTTAACAGGGGCAGGGAGGGGGAACACTGAAGCTTTCTTT.

This clonotype was seen at least ten times. The chain combines TRBV12-3 or TRBV12-4 with TRBJ2-7; D perhaps matches TRBD1 (8 bases). V was trimmed by 4 bases and J by 0 bases, leaving 16 bases between them. The CDR3 consists of 16 residues. Here the CDR3 reads CASSSQGGILSYEQYF. The DNA of the CDR3 is TGTGCCAGCAGTTCACAGGGGGGGATCCTCTCCTACGAGCAGTACTTC.

This clonotype was seen at least ten times. The gene calls are TRBV20-1 and TRBJ2-5; TRBD2 matches 16 bases. J gave up 5 bases and V 6 bases, and 6 bases lay outside the gene matches. There are 15 residues in the CDR3. Looked up from germline, CDR1 is DFQATT and CDR2 is SNEGSKA (reference sequence). This CDR3 reads CSAGTSGRAFETQYF. CDR3 coding DNA: TGCAGTGCGGGGACTAGCGGGAGGGCGTTTGAGACCCAGTACTTC.

The chain has TRBV12-3 or TRBV12-4 and TRBJ1-5; TRBD1 aligns across 7 bases. The CDR3 runs 13 residues. The V gene end was trimmed by 6 bases and the J gene end by 11 bases; junction bases not matched to a gene: 10. Written as DNA, the CDR3 is TGTGCCAGCAGAGTAGGGGATACAGGGGCCCAGCATTTT. Protein product: CASRVGDTGAQHF.

There are a few counts of this clonotype. The chain joins TRBV20-1 to TRBJ1-5, with TRBD1 as a possible D gene (5 bases). The CDR3 totals 16 residues. Germline V gene lookup returns CDR1 DFQATT and CDR2 SNEGSKA (reference sequence). Trimming shortened V by 3 bases and J by 0 bases, and 15 bases separated the two germline ends. DNA of the CDR3: TGCAGTGCTAGCCCCGGGGGATCCTATAGCAATCAGCCCCAGCATTTT. Translating gives CSASPGGSYSNQPQHF.

The chain has TRBV5-5 and TRBJ2-2; weak D call: TRBD2 (7 bases). CDR3 length: 16 amino acids. Germline V lookup: CDR1 SGHKS, CDR2 YYEKEE (reference sequence). The ends were cut back, 5 bases at V and 0 bases at J, with 14 bases in the middle. CDR3 sequence (DNA): TGTGCCAGCAGTCCCCGGGGGGCGGCGAACACCGGGGAGCTGTTTTTT. Translating gives CASSPRGAANTGELFF.

This clonotype has a handful of counts. The V call is TRBV15, the J call TRBJ2-3; 14 bases are shared with TRBD2. There are 15 residues in the CDR3. Trimming cost V 5 bases and J 6 bases; bases outside gene matches: 4. The V gene's germline CDR1 is LNHNV and CDR2 YYDKDF (reference sequence). CDR3 loop: CATSATSGGVDTQYF. In nucleotides, the CDR3 is TGTGCCACCAGCGCGACTAGCGGGGGGGTGGATACGCAGTATTTT.

V usage is TRBV5-1 and J usage is TRBJ1-6; a possible D gene is TRBD1 (5 bases). Germline CDR1 reads SGHRS; CDR2 reads YFSETQ. The ends were cut back, 0 bases at V and 9 bases at J, with 16 bases in the middle. The CDR3 extends over 16 amino acids. In nucleotides, the CDR3 is TGCGCCAGCAGCTTGGATGTACGGGGGAGGGGTTCACCCCTCCACTTT. Amino acid sequence: CASSLDVRGRGSPLHF.

In this sample, this clonotype turned up many times. The gene calls are TRBV19 and TRBJ1-1; 11 nucleotides align to TRBD1. CDR3 length equals 18 residues. J gave up 0 bases and V 4 bases, and 10 bases lay outside the gene matches. Germline loops: CDR1 LNHDA, CDR2 SQIVND (reference sequence). CDR3 residues: CASSTKDRGRGMNTEAFF. The CDR3 DNA reads TGTGCCAGTAGTACCAAGGACAGGGGGCGAGGGATGAACACTGAAGCTTTCTTT. The full variable domain, in which reference TRBV19 and TRBJ1-1 provide the parts outside the CDR3, is DGGITQSPKYLFRKEGQNVTLSCEQNLNHDAMYWYRQDPGQGLRLIYYSQIVNDFQKGDIAEGYSVSREKKESFPLTVTSAQKNPTAFYLCASSTKDRGRGMNTEAFFGQGTRLTVV.

This clonotype was found many times. J is TRBJ2-3 and V is TRBV20-1, with a tentative D call TRBD1 (5 bases). The V and J ends lost 0 bases and 0 bases respectively, with 22 bases between them. This CDR3 contains 19 residues. Germline V CDR1 and CDR2: DFQATT, SNEGSKA (reference sequence). As DNA, the CDR3 is TGCAGTGCTAGAGAAGAGGCGATAGACAGTGGGCTAAGCACAGATACGCAGTATTTT. It specifies CSAREEAIDSGLSTDTQYF.

This clonotype was picked up many times. V is TRBV5-1 and J is TRBJ2-7; 7 positions agree with TRBD1. Germline assignment: CDR1 SGHRS and CDR2 YFSETQ. This CDR3 has 14 amino acids. The ends lost 3 bases at V and 0 bases at J; junction bases unmatched: 3. CDR3 DNA: TGCGCCAGCAGCTCGGGACAGAACTCCTACGAGCAGTACTTC. Translating it yields CASSSGQNSYEQYF.